This T cell receptor (beta chain) was captured by sequencing in a study of immune characterization of retroperitoneal liposarcoma. TCRdb called the PCR reads again in MiXCR, with one record for every CDR3 protein. The sample yields fewer than 2,000 distinct CDR3 sequences, about two fifths seen once. CDR1 is MNHNY and CDR2 is SVGAGI in the germline V gene (reference sequence). Trimming took 2 bases from V and 10 from J; bases not matched to a gene: 4. The CDR3 spans 14 residues. The source is a female donor with retroperitoneal liposarcoma. Source material: tumor tissue. The rearrangement links TRBV6-6 to TRBJ2-1; 11 nucleotides align to TRBD1. This CDR3 is CASSYGQGAYEQFF. The CDR3 nucleotides read TGTGCCAGCAGTTACGGACAGGGGGCCTACGAGCAGTTCTTC.